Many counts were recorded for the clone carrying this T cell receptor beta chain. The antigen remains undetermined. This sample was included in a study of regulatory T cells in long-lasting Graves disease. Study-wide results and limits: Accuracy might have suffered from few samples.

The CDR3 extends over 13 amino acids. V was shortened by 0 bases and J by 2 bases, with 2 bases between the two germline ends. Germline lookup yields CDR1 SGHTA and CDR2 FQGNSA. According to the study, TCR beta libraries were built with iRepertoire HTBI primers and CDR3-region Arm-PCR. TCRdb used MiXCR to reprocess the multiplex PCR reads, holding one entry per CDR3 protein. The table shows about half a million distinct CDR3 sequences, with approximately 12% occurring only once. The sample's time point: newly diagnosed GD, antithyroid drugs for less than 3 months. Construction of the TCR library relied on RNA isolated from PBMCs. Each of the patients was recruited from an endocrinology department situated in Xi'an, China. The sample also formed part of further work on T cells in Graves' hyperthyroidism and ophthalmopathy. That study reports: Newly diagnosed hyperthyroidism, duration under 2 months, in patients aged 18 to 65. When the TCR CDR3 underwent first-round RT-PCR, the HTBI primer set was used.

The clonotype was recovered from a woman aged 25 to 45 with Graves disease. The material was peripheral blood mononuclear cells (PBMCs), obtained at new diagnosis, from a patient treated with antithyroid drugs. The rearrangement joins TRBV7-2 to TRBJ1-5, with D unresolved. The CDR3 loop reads CASSLARNQPQHF. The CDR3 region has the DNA TGTGCCAGCAGCTTAGCGCGCAATCAGCCCCAGCATTTT.